A single sample gave rise to the 17 T cell receptor beta chains below, sequenced in a study of T cell changes during pregnancy in multiple sclerosis (dated by TCRdb to between 2018 and 2020). Library prep was done by the immunoSEQ multiplex PCR assay. Entries here come from immuneACCESS through TCRdb and include only in-frame sequences with V and J called. Some clones fail to appear in such tables; in the studies checked, an unresolved V gene covers under half of the shortfall, and the cause of the remainder is unknown. The sample profile shows about 40,000 clones; approximately 90% of them were found once. The ten largest clonotypes hold 0.5% to 0.65% of the sample. Specimen: CD4+ T cells from peripheral blood mononuclear cells, collected in the first trimester of pregnancy. The receptors come from a female donor with multiple sclerosis, enrolled in a pregnancy study.

The chain combines TRBV2 with TRBJ1-2, with D possibly TRBD1 on 5 matching bases. The V and J ends lost 8 bases and 5 bases respectively, with 18 bases between them. The CDR3 consists of 14 residues. Per the germline V gene, CDR1 is SNHLY and CDR2 is FYNNEI. CDR3 sequence reads: CASFQEPGWYGYTF. The CDR3 region has the DNA TGTGCCAGCTTCCAAGAGCCAGGGTGGTATGGCTACACCTTC. Full variable domain (rest looked up from reference TRBV2 and TRBJ1-2): EPEVTQTPSHQVTQMGQEVILRCVPISNHLYFYWYRQILGQKVEFLVSFYNNEISEKSEIFDDQFSVERPDGSNFTLKIRSTKLEDSAMYFCASFQEPGWYGYTFGSGTRLTVV.

This chain links TRBV7-3 with TRBJ2-1, with D possibly matching TRBD1 (5 bases). Trimming took 5 bases from V and 10 from J, leaving 15 bases between them. The germline CDR1 and CDR2 sequences are SGHTA and FQGTGA. CDR3 length equals 13 residues. The CDR3 sequence: CASSPGAVGEQFF. The CDR3 DNA reads as TGTGCCAGCAGCCCTGGGGCTGTTGGGGAGCAGTTCTTC.

V gene TRBV19 combines with J gene TRBJ1-5; tentatively, D is TRBD1 (6 bases). CDR1 is LNHDA, CDR2 SQIVND, per germline (reference sequence). The length of the CDR3 is 13 residues. CDR3 coding DNA: TGTGCGTCGTCTCCGGGGGGCAGTCAGCCCCAGCATTTT. It yields the protein CASSPGGSQPQHF.

J is TRBJ2-3 and V is TRBV7-2; tentative D call: TRBD2 (6 bases). The CDR3 is 14 amino acids. V dropped 3 bases and J dropped 3 bases, with 10 bases sitting between them. Germline V gene data show CDR1 as SGHTA and CDR2 as FQGNSA. CDR3 region: CASSFVAATDTQYF. CDR3 DNA: TGTGCCAGCAGCTTCGTAGCGGCTACAGATACGCAGTATTTT.

This rearrangement joins TRBV29-1 to TRBJ1-3; D is unclear. The CDR3 is 14 residues long. Trimming shortened V by 7 bases and J by 0 bases, and 13 bases separated the two germline ends. Germline lookup yields CDR1 SQVTM and CDR2 ANQGSEA. The CDR3 loop reads CSAEVAVSGNTIYF. In nucleotides, the CDR3 is TGCAGCGCCGAAGTGGCAGTCTCTGGAAACACCATATATTTT.

The chain carries TRBV7-2 and TRBJ1-2; D might be TRBD1 (6 bases). V shed 0 bases and J shed 4 bases, with 6 bases lying between them. The germline V gene has CDR1 SGHTA and CDR2 FQGNSA. The CDR3 extends over 13 amino acids. The chain's CDR3 is CASSLAGGYGYTF. DNA for the CDR3: TGTGCCAGCAGCTTAGCAGGGGGCTATGGCTACACCTTC.

The chain employs TRBV19 and TRBJ1-5; 10 bases align to TRBD1. The CDR3 has 17 residues. V lost 9 bases and J lost 0; bases outside the gene matches: 11. In germline, CDR1 is LNHDA, CDR2 SQIVND (reference sequence). The CDR3 is CASWGQGRFYSNQPQHF. CDR3 sequence (DNA): TGTGCCAGCTGGGGACAGGGGAGATTTTATAGCAATCAGCCCCAGCATTTT.

This rearrangement joins TRBV5-4 to TRBJ2-1; tentative D call: TRBD1 (6 bases). Trimming took off 0 bases at V and 10 bases at J, with 14 bases between the two ends. Germline loops: CDR1 SGHNT, CDR2 YYREEE (reference sequence). The length of the CDR3 is 14 residues. Here the CDR3 DNA reads TGTGCCAGCAGCTTGGCTCACAGGGAATACGAGCAGTTCTTC. Its protein is CASSLAHREYEQFF.

V gene TRBV30 combines with J gene TRBJ2-2; D perhaps matches TRBD2 (6 bases). This CDR3 has 17 amino acids. Trimming removed 0 bases from V and 4 bases from J, with 18 bases in between. The germline gives CDR1 GTSNPN, CDR2 SVGIG (reference sequence). CDR3 sequence: CAWSVGLGTAITGELFF. The CDR3 DNA reads TGTGCCTGGAGTGTAGGTTTAGGGACTGCGATCACCGGGGAGCTGTTTTTT.

Remarks on this clone: Other DNA sequences in this specimen translate into the identical CDR3. The chain uses TRBV19 and TRBJ1-1; no reliable D call. Per germline, CDR1 LNHDA and CDR2 SQIVND (reference sequence). The CDR3 is made up of 11 amino acids. Trimming left V 7 bases short and J 4 bases short, with 7 bases between. The CDR3 bases are TGTGCCAGTATGAGGAGCACTGAAGCTTTCTTT. Amino acids: CASMRSTEAFF.

The chain is built from TRBV2 and TRBJ1-1; D unresolved. The CDR3 is 14 amino acids. Germline-derived CDR1 and CDR2 are SNHLY and FYNNEI. Deletions cut 7 bases from V and 0 bases from J, with 12 bases between. The DNA for the CDR3 is TGTGCCAGCAATCTCGGAGGAGTGAACACTGAAGCTTTCTTT. It yields the protein CASNLGGVNTEAFF.

This clone was counted a few times. The V and J genes are TRBV6-5 and TRBJ1-5, with D tentatively TRBD1 (5 bases). The CDR3 is 15 residues long. Germline CDR1 reads MNHEY; CDR2 reads SVGAGI. V was trimmed by 3 bases and J by 7 bases, leaving 16 bases between them. The CDR3 DNA follows: TGTGCCAGCAGTTATGATGGGACTAAATGGCAGCCCCAGCATTTT. Encoded protein: CASSYDGTKWQPQHF.

V is TRBV6-5 and J is TRBJ2-1, with TRBD2 identical over 12 bases. Germline loops: CDR1 MNHEY, CDR2 SVGAGI. After removal of 1 base from V and 6 bases from J, the junction contained 4 bases not matched to a gene. This CDR3 spans 16 amino acids. Written as DNA, the CDR3 is TGTGCCAGCAGTTACTTAAGACTAGCGGGGGCCAATGAGCAGTTCTTC. Residues: CASSYLRLAGANEQFF.

The rearrangement uses TRBV7-7 and TRBJ2-1; tentatively, D is TRBD2 (5 bases). The length of the CDR3 is 13 residues. Trimming stripped 5 bases from V and 3 bases from J, with 8 bases between. Per germline, CDR1 SSHAT and CDR2 FNYEAQ (reference sequence). CDR3 loop: CASSPTSYNEQFF. The CDR3 DNA reads as TGTGCCAGCAGCCCCACTAGCTACAATGAGCAGTTCTTC.

This clone came up once. The J gene is TRBJ2-4, the V gene TRBV23-1; 8 bases align to TRBD2. TRBV23-1 is given ORF status, its function remaining uncertain. This CDR3 contains 13 residues. Trimming took 8 bases from V and 11 from J; bases not matched to a gene: 11. This chain's CDR3 is CASVPERGRVQYF. For the CDR3, the DNA is TGCGCCAGCGTCCCGGAGCGGGGGAGGGTTCAGTACTTC.

This chain links TRBV21-1 with TRBJ2-7; the table's D call of TRBD1 was not tested on the DNA. TRBV21-1 counts as a pseudogene. This CDR3 has 12 residues. The CDR3 sequence is CASIPDSYEQYF. For the CDR3, the DNA is TGTGCCAGCATTCCGGACAGCTACGAGCAGTACTTC.

This chain uses TRBV7-9 with TRBJ2-1, with D perhaps TRBD2 (6 bases). The CDR3 has 14 residues. V lost 5 bases, J lost 5 bases, and 13 bases lay in between. Germline values: CDR1 SEHNR, CDR2 FQNEAQ (reference sequence). Here the CDR3 DNA reads TGTGCCAGCAGCCCACGGACTACCGACAATGAGCAGTTCTTC. Translating gives CASSPRTTDNEQFF. The full variable domain, with the rest looked up from reference TRBV7-9 and TRBJ2-1, is DTGVSQNPRHKITKRGQNVTFRCDPISEHNRLYWYRQTLGQGPEFLTYFQNEAQLEKSRLLSDRFSAERPKGSFSTLEIQRTEQGDSAMYLCASSPRTTDNEQFFGPGTRLTVL.